This entry concerns a single TCR beta chain. This sample was taken from a study of T cell responses to AZD1222 COVID-19 vaccine. Clones were read by immunoSEQ multiplex PCR, and TCRdb kept only the in-frame ones, dropping some. The data show some 140,000 clones, roughly 90% seen once. Sequenced here: peripheral blood, sampled on day 0 of AZD1222 vaccination. The sequence was collected from an adult in good health.

As DNA, the CDR3 is TGCAGCGTTAGGAGCTACAATCAGCCCCAGCATTTT. This encodes CSVRSYNQPQHF. The chain is built from TRBV29-1 and TRBJ1-5; D call uncertain. V gave up 5 bases and J gave up 3 bases, with 8 bases separating them. From germline, CDR1 is SQVTM and CDR2 ANQGSEA. The CDR3 runs to 12 residues.